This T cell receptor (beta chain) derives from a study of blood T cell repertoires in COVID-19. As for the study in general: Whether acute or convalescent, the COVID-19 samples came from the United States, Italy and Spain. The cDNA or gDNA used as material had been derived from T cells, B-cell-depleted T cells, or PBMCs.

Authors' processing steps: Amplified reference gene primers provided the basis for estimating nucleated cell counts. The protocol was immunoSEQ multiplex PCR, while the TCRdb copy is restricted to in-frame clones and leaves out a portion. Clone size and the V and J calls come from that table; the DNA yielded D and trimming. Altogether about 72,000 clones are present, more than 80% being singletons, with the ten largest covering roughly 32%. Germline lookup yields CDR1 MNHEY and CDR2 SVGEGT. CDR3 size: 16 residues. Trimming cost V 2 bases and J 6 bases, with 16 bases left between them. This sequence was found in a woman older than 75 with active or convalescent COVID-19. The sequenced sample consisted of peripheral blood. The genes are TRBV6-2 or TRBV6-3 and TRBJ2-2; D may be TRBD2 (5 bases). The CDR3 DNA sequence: TGTGCCAGCAGTTACGACCGGGATAGTCACCCCGGGGAGCTGTTTTTT. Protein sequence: CASSYDRDSHPGELFF.